This T cell receptor (beta chain) was identified in a study of T cells expressing NK-cell markers (dated by TCRdb to between 2020 and 2021). For the wider study: TCR beta-chain repertoires were profiled in sorted CD3+CD56+NKG2C+, CD3+CD56+NKG2C- and CD3+CD56-NKG2C+ T-cell subsets from several donors. The study sequenced eight donors, all healthy volunteers chosen at random: three men and five women. Libraries were sequenced as 2 x 150 bp reads on Illumina HiSeq 2000/2500, MiSeq or NextSeq. Among the eight sequenced donors, seven were HCMV-seropositive and one was HCMV-seronegative.

The paper as a whole reports these results and caveats: Whether the expanded NKG2C-expressing T cell clones were specific for HCMV antigens remained unclear. Those dominant clonotypes were again the most abundant among CD3+CD56-NKG2C+ cells in a few donors, at about 28.3-65%. In over 5 donors, the dominant CD3+CD56+NKG2C+ clonotypes were among the top 10 CD8+ clonotypes and accounted for about 1.0-8% of CD8+ T cells.

Sequencing instrument: Illumina HiSeq 2000. 5'RACE template switching, by which a universal primer site and unique molecular identifiers were added, was used to make TCR beta cDNA libraries. cDNA synthesis was primed from the TCR beta constant segment, followed by two successive PCR amplification steps. From the authors' description of their analysis: MIGEC handled demultiplexing of the reads and grouping by UMI, while MiTCR was used to assemble and quantify clonotypes. Only TCR cDNA sequences supported by at least two reads were kept to exclude erroneous sequences. The tcR package was used for downstream repertoire analysis, with clonotypes matched between fractions based on CDR3 nucleotide sequence plus V segment. Antigen specificity was annotated against VDJdb with VDJmatch, allowing one amino acid substitution in CDR3. Reads reprocessed by TCRdb are summarized as one entry per CDR3 protein sequence, and DNA is absent. The V and J calls reflect TCRdb's pipeline rather than the authors' work. The table held for this sample gives about 390,000 distinct CDR3 sequences. The ten largest make up about 10% of the sample.

As concerns this clonotype: No antigen is known for it.

HCMV serostatus was determined by detecting HCMV-specific IgG in serum with a commercial ELISA kit. Ficoll density gradient centrifugation was used to isolate peripheral blood mononuclear cells from blood. CDR1 and CDR2, looked up from the germline V gene, are MNHEY and SVGAGI. There are 17 amino acids in the CDR3, from cysteine to phenylalanine inclusive. The nucleotide record is missing. The material sequenced was blood T cells: a sorted CD56 or NKG2C T cell subset, CD4+ or CD8+ T cells, or bulk PBMC T cells (not recorded which). This sequence uses TRBV6-5 and TRBJ2-1; without DNA, the TCRdb call of TRBD2 cannot be checked. This TCR was recovered from a woman between 45 and 60 years old in good health. Donor details come from another sample of the same person, matched by shared clones. CDR3 sequence: CASSLSSGRSPYNEQFF.